These 29 T cell receptor beta chains share one sample of origin, sequenced in a study of cytomegalovirus exposure and HLA in healthy donors. The PCR made use of 60 Vbeta and 13 Jbeta primers. Profiling relied on immunoSEQ multiplex PCR, and the TCRdb table lists in-frame clones only, not all of them. The table shows some 250,000 clones, with around 80% occurring only once. The material sequenced was PBMCs. These receptor sequences come from a woman aged 55 to 70 in good health and CMV-seropositive.

This rearrangement joins TRBV5-1 to TRBJ2-5; the match to TRBD2 covers 9 bases. V lost 5 bases and J lost 0; bases outside the gene matches: 11. This CDR3 is built from 17 residues. The V gene's germline CDR1 is SGHRS and CDR2 YFSETQ. CDR3 in DNA: TGCGCCAGCAGAGGGGGGGCTAGCGGGGTGTACCAAGAGACCCAGTACTTC. Translation: CASRGGASGVYQETQYF.

The rearrangement joins TRBV30 to TRBJ2-2; 10 nucleotides align to TRBD2. Trimming at V came to 2 bases and at J to 7 bases, leaving 7 bases not matched to a gene. The CDR3 is 15 amino acids. Germline V gene data show CDR1 as GTSNPN and CDR2 as SVGIG (reference sequence). The CDR3 spells CAWSTSGMLGGELFF. DNA of the CDR3: TGTGCCTGGAGTACTAGCGGGATGTTGGGCGGGGAGCTGTTTTTT. The variable domain in full, with the rest retrieved from reference TRBV30 and TRBJ2-2, is SQTIHQWPATLVQPVGSPLSLECTVEGTSNPNLYWYRQAAGRGLQLLFYSVGIGQISSEVPQNLSASRPQDRQFILSSKKLLLSDSGFYLCAWSTSGMLGGELFFGEGSRLTVL.

The chain combines TRBV30 with TRBJ1-5, with a possible D match to TRBD1 (6 bases). Germline V CDR1 and CDR2: GTSNPN, SVGIG (reference sequence). The ends were cut back, 3 bases at V and 7 bases at J, with 19 bases in the middle. This CDR3 comprises 15 residues. CDR3 loop: CAWSDLGGVGQPQHF. CDR3 DNA: TGTGCCTGGAGCGACCTAGGGGGGGTCGGGCAGCCCCAGCATTTT.

The genes are TRBV6-6 and TRBJ1-2; D unresolved. CDR1 and CDR2 (germline): MNHNY, SVGAGI (reference sequence). V lost 5 bases to trimming and J lost 5 bases, with 6 bases between them. The CDR3 extends over 11 amino acids. CDR3 nucleotides: TGTGCCAGCAGTACAGTTTATGGCTACACCTTC. Protein: CASSTVYGYTF.

The CDR3 reads CASSQPRYTGEGTDTQYF. The CDR3 bases are TGCGCCAGCAGCCAACCCCGCTACACTGGGGAGGGCACAGATACGCAGTATTTT. The chain carries TRBV4-1 and TRBJ2-3, with TRBD2 as a possible D gene (6 bases). The V end was cut by 2 bases, the J end by 1 base, with 19 bases between. From germline, CDR1 is MGHRA and CDR2 YSYEKL. The CDR3 has 18 residues.

The V call is TRBV19, the J call TRBJ2-7; TRBD1 might be the D (6 bases). CDR1 LNHDA and CDR2 SQIVND come from the germline V gene (reference sequence). There are 15 residues in the CDR3. Trimming cost V 3 bases and J 2 bases, with 14 bases left between them. CDR3 DNA sequence: TGTGCCAGTAGTATCAGGGGCGAGATGGCCTACGAGCAGTACTTC. Translating gives CASSIRGEMAYEQYF.

V is TRBV5-1 and J is TRBJ2-5; D may be TRBD2 (6 bases). This CDR3 spans 14 amino acids. CDR1 is SGHRS and CDR2 is YFSETQ in the germline V gene. V lost 4 bases to trimming and J lost 5 bases, with 15 bases between them. CDR3 region: CASSPEGRVETQYF. The CDR3 DNA sequence: TGCGCCAGCAGCCCGGAGGGCAGGGTGGAGACCCAGTACTTC.

The rearrangement joins TRBV25-1 to TRBJ2-1; 14 bases fit TRBD2. V was clipped by 6 bases and J by 9 bases; unmatched bases: 16. The CDR3 loop spans 18 amino acids. From germline, CDR1 is MGHDK and CDR2 SYGVNS. Here the CDR3 reads CASRGYLVGLAGVAEQFF. The CDR3 coding sequence is TGTGCCAGCAGGGGGTACCTGGTGGGACTAGCGGGAGTAGCTGAGCAGTTCTTC. Using reference TRBV25-1 and TRBJ2-1 for the parts outside the CDR3, the full variable domain is EADIYQTPRYLVIGTGKKITLECSQTMGHDKMYWYQQDPGMELHLIHYSYGVNSTEKGDLSSESTVSRIRTEHFPLTLESARPSHTSQYLCASRGYLVGLAGVAEQFFGPGTRLTVL.

The chain has TRBV29-1 and TRBJ1-1, with D perhaps TRBD1 (5 bases). The CDR3 runs 15 residues. Germline CDR1 SQVTM, CDR2 ANQGSEA. Between the trimmed V and J ends, which lost 4 bases and 1 base, there was a span of 16 bases. The CDR3 coding sequence is TGCAGCGTTGGGTTTGGGGGGGTAGGGAACACTGAAGCTTTCTTT. The encoded protein is CSVGFGGVGNTEAFF.

V and J are TRBV7-2 and TRBJ2-1, with D maybe TRBD2 (5 bases). This CDR3 is 16 amino acids long. The germline CDR1 and CDR2 sequences are SGHTA and FQGNSA. V was trimmed by 1 base and J by 6 bases, leaving 16 bases between them. The chain's CDR3 is CASSLGSRVRGNEQFF. For the CDR3, the DNA is TGTGCCAGCAGCTTAGGGTCGAGAGTTCGGGGCAATGAGCAGTTCTTC.

The rearrangement joins TRBV5-1 to TRBJ2-1; 10 nucleotides match TRBD2. This CDR3 has 17 residues. Germline V gene lookup returns CDR1 SGHRS and CDR2 YFSETQ. J lost 5 bases, V lost 3 bases, and 11 bases had no gene match. The CDR3 loop is CASSYRTGLALNNEQFF. The CDR3 nucleotides are TGCGCCAGCAGCTATCGTACGGGACTAGCGTTAAACAATGAGCAGTTCTTC.

The CDR3 DNA reads TGTGCCTGGGGAATCGGCGGGGCTAGCACAGATACGCAGTATTTT. Residues: CAWGIGGASTDTQYF. This chain joins TRBV30 and TRBJ2-3; TRBD2 might be the D (6 bases). Between the trimmed V and J ends, which lost 5 bases and 0 bases, there was a span of 15 bases. Germline CDR1 and CDR2: GTSNPN and SVGIG (reference sequence). CDR3 length equals 15 residues. The entire variable domain, with the rest obtained from reference TRBV30 and TRBJ2-3, is as follows: SQTIHQWPATLVQPVGSPLSLECTVEGTSNPNLYWYRQAAGRGLQLLFYSVGIGQISSEVPQNLSASRPQDRQFILSSKKLLLSDSGFYLCAWGIGGASTDTQYFGPGTRLTVL.

The chain employs TRBV14 and TRBJ1-4; 9 nucleotides match TRBD1. There are 16 residues in the CDR3. Germline CDR1 is SGHDN and CDR2 is FVKESK. J gave up 8 bases and V 1 base, and 8 bases lay outside the gene matches. The CDR3 protein is CASSQAGDRASEKLFF. Here the CDR3 DNA reads TGTGCCAGCAGCCAAGCAGGGGACAGGGCCAGCGAAAAACTGTTTTTT.

This clone came up a few times. This chain joins TRBV6-5 and TRBJ2-1; D ambiguous. The CDR3 length is 13 residues. Germline CDR1 reads MNHEY; CDR2 reads SVGAGI. Trimming took off 2 bases at V and 13 bases at J, with 15 bases between the two ends. The CDR3 protein is CASSYGVADFQFF. The CDR3 DNA follows: TGTGCCAGCAGTTACGGAGTGGCTGATTTCCAGTTCTTC.

J is TRBJ1-5 and V is TRBV19; D might be TRBD1 (5 bases). Trimming took off 2 bases at V and 6 bases at J, with 17 bases between the two ends. Germline V gives CDR1 LNHDA, CDR2 SQIVND (reference sequence). The CDR3 is 16 residues long. CDR3 nucleotides: TGTGCCAGTAGTATATCCGACACGACGGGGGTTCAGCCCCAGCATTTT. This codes for CASSISDTTGVQPQHF.

The chain employs TRBV9 and TRBJ2-5; D might be TRBD1 (6 bases). The V gene's germline CDR1 is SGDLS and CDR2 YYNGEE. This CDR3 comprises 15 residues. V was trimmed by 2 bases and J by 7 bases, leaving 18 bases between them. The CDR3 region has the DNA TGTGCCAGCAGCGTTCTAGACAGGCCGGCAGGGACCCAGTACTTC. As protein: CASSVLDRPAGTQYF.

This chain links TRBV5-1 with TRBJ2-5; 10 nucleotides align to TRBD2. The CDR3 extends over 16 amino acids. Germline-derived CDR1 and CDR2 are SGHRS and YFSETQ. Trimming at V came to 0 bases and at J to 4 bases, leaving 6 bases not matched to a gene. CDR3 DNA sequence: TGCGCCAGCAGCTTGGAGCCTAGCGGGAGTAGAGAGACCCAGTACTTC. As protein: CASSLEPSGSRETQYF.

This chain uses TRBV19 with TRBJ1-2; a possible D gene is TRBD1 (6 bases). This CDR3 contains 15 residues. CDR1 and CDR2 from the germline V gene are LNHDA and SQIVND (reference sequence). With 4 bases removed from V and 0 bases from J, the gap between germline ends came to 12 bases. The CDR3 sequence: CASSRATGTNYGYTF. The CDR3 DNA sequence: TGTGCCAGTAGTAGGGCCACAGGGACTAACTATGGCTACACCTTC.

The chain couples TRBV2 to TRBJ1-1; no clear D gene. There are 13 residues in the CDR3. V gave up 6 bases and J gave up 4 bases, with 12 bases separating them. Germline loops: CDR1 SNHLY, CDR2 FYNNEI. CDR3 amino acids: CASRRTGITEAFF. The DNA for the CDR3 is TGTGCCAGCAGACGTACGGGGATCACTGAAGCTTTCTTT.

To note about this clone: At one end the junction does not follow the germline gene, possibly because of a read error. The same CDR3 can be traced to other DNA sequences in this sample. This chain joins TRBV6-5 and TRBJ1-2, with D uncertain. The CDR3 covers 14 residues. Germline values: CDR1 MNHEY, CDR2 SVGAGI. The CDR3 reads CASSYSMADYGYTF. Here the CDR3 DNA reads TGTGCCAGCAGTTACTCGATGGCGGACTACGGCTACACCTTC.

The rearrangement joins TRBV5-1 to TRBJ1-4; 11 bases match TRBD1. The CDR3 extends over 15 amino acids. CDR1 is SGHRS and CDR2 is YFSETQ in the germline V gene. V shed 3 bases, J shed 6 bases, and the junction held 4 bases outside the gene matches. CDR3 residues: CASSWGQGVYEKLFF. The DNA for the CDR3 is TGCGCCAGCAGCTGGGGACAGGGGGTATATGAAAAACTGTTTTTT. Based on the CDR3 plus reference TRBV5-1 and TRBJ1-4, the full variable domain is KAGVTQTPRYLIKTRGQQVTLSCSPISGHRSVSWYQQTPGQGLQFLFEYFSETQRNKGNFPGRFSGRQFSNSRSEMNVSTLELGDSALYLCASSWGQGVYEKLFFGSGTQLSVL.

V is TRBV5-4 and J is TRBJ2-3; the D gene is possibly TRBD1 (6 bases). CDR1 SGHNT and CDR2 YYREEE come from the germline V gene (reference sequence). Trimming removed 3 bases at V and 6 bases at J, with 11 bases between. The CDR3 extends over 13 amino acids. The DNA of the CDR3 is TGTGCCAGCAGCTCGGACAGTCCGGATACGCAGTATTTT. It codes for CASSSDSPDTQYF.

The rearrangement uses TRBV5-1 and TRBJ1-3; 9 bases map to TRBD1. The V gene's germline CDR1 is SGHRS and CDR2 YFSETQ. The trim removed 3 bases at V and 0 bases at J, leaving 1 base unmatched. This CDR3 has 15 residues. The CDR3 loop reads CASSSTGGSGNTIYF. CDR3 nucleotide sequence: TGCGCCAGCAGCTCGACAGGGGGCTCTGGAAACACCATATATTTT.

The rearrangement uses TRBV2 and TRBJ2-2, with 10 bases identical to TRBD1. The germline V gene has CDR1 SNHLY and CDR2 FYNNEI. The length of the CDR3 is 15 residues. V lost 5 bases to trimming and J lost 7 bases; unmatched junction nucleotides: 7. CDR3 protein: CASSTDRGFIGELFF. The DNA of the CDR3 is TGTGCCAGCAGTACGGACAGGGGGTTTATCGGGGAGCTGTTTTTT.

This clone was detected only a few times. CDR3 protein: CASSYSQRGETEAFF. Here the CDR3 DNA reads TGTGCCAGCAGTTACTCCCAACGGGGGGAAACTGAAGCTTTCTTT. The rearrangement uses TRBV6-5 and TRBJ1-1, with D possibly being TRBD1 (5 bases). Germline lookup yields CDR1 MNHEY and CDR2 SVGAGI. This CDR3 comprises 15 residues. Trimming removed 0 bases from V and 5 bases from J, with 13 bases in between.

The chain couples TRBV4-1 to TRBJ1-5; 7 bases are shared with TRBD1. Unmatched junction bases numbered 11, after V lost 0 bases and J lost 0 bases. CDR1 MGHRA and CDR2 YSYEKL come from the germline V gene. This CDR3 spans 19 amino acids. DNA for the CDR3: TGCGCCAGCAGCCAAGATTCGGGGACAGCATCATATAGCAATCAGCCCCAGCATTTT. This sequence encodes CASSQDSGTASYSNQPQHF.

The rearrangement links TRBV5-1 to TRBJ2-2, with 8 bases identical to TRBD2. The V gene's germline CDR1 is SGHRS and CDR2 YFSETQ. The CDR3 is 15 residues long. Trimming at V came to 5 bases and at J to 2 bases, leaving 5 bases not matched to a gene. CDR3 loop: CASSPREGNTGELFF. CDR3 coding DNA: TGCGCCAGCAGTCCCCGGGAGGGCAACACCGGGGAGCTGTTTTTT.

This clone appeared a few times. The CDR3, as DNA: TGTGCCAGCATTAACGGTTACGAGCAGTACTTC. Encoded protein: CASINGYEQYF. The V gene is TRBV25-1, the J gene TRBJ2-7; no clear D. Germline CDR1 MGHDK, CDR2 SYGVNS. This CDR3 has 11 residues. Trimming removed 7 bases from V and 4 bases from J, with 8 bases in between.

This sequence joins TRBV5-1 and TRBJ2-1; D is perhaps TRBD2 (5 bases). Germline V lookup: CDR1 SGHRS, CDR2 YFSETQ. The CDR3 has 12 amino acids. V lost 5 bases, J lost 9 bases, and 12 bases lay in between. This CDR3 reads CASSSSLSEQFF. The DNA for the CDR3 is TGCGCCAGCAGTTCTAGCCTTAGTGAGCAGTTCTTC. The full variable domain, in which reference TRBV5-1 and TRBJ2-1 provide the parts outside the CDR3, is KAGVTQTPRYLIKTRGQQVTLSCSPISGHRSVSWYQQTPGQGLQFLFEYFSETQRNKGNFPGRFSGRQFSNSRSEMNVSTLELGDSALYLCASSSSLSEQFFGPGTRLTVL.